Described below is a single TCR beta chain sequence and its context. The clone's antigen remains unknown. Base qualities were left out, and no much larger clone turns up one base away. The sample originates from a study of blood T cell repertoires in COVID-19 (dated by TCRdb to about 2020). Regarding the research as a whole: The collaborator samples originated in the United States, Italy and Spain and spanned the acute and convalescent phases of COVID-19. The prospective study material was composed of cDNA or gDNA derived from T cells, B-cell-depleted T cells, or PBMCs. Deeply sampled blood TCRbeta repertoires from subjects exposed to, actively infected with, or recovered from COVID-19 were included in the dataset. A freely available public database, intended as a resource for researchers studying the immune response to SARS-CoV-2, is where the repertoires were released. The samples were drawn from two sources: the first 160 participants of the ongoing ImmuneRACE study, and 950 to 1,500 subjects contributed by 6 global collaborators. A de-identified subject ID, COVID-19 status, age in years and sex were almost always included in the sample metadata. Where available, HLA class I and class II types were obtained from metadata supplied by the sample provider rather than from assay-based typing.

TCRbeta CDR3 regions were amplified from genomic DNA using the immunoSEQ Assay, a bias-controlled multiplex PCR. In the original analysis: The number of nucleated cells in each sample was estimated from the amplification of reference gene primers within the assay. To quantify the absolute abundance of each unique TCRbeta CDR3 rearrangement, sequence reads were collapsed and filtered. For each sample, productive Simpson clonality was calculated as the square root of Simpson's diversity index across productive rearrangements. TCRdb holds this immuneACCESS table with in-frame rearrangements only. Some clones are missing; in checked studies, unresolved V genes explain under half, and the rest has no known cause. Clone size and the V and J calls come from that table; the DNA yielded D and trimming. A total of some 150,000 clones appear in this sample, about 77% of them only once. 4.2% of the sample comes from the top ten.

Results and caveats for the whole study, not just this receptor: The quantity of clinical and demographic metadata differed by source and by participant and was supplied without curation.

The CDR3 spans 15 residues, from the cysteine through the phenylalanine. This entry keeps only the CDR3 DNA: 45 bases, framed from base 1. The V and J ends are trimmed by 1 base and 2 bases, leaving 9 bases between them. CDR1 SGHVS and CDR2 FQNEAQ were looked up in the germline V gene. Whole blood was collected in K2EDTA tubes by collaborating institutions according to the institutions' own protocols. For TCRbeta analysis, collaborators shipped samples in one of three forms: frozen whole blood, isolated PBMCs, or DNA extracted from either of those sample types. Sequenced input: peripheral blood. The sequence links TRBV7-8 to TRBJ2-1; there is no confident call for the D gene. The source is a man aged 60 to 75 with acute or convalescent COVID-19. This receptor carries the CDR3 CASSLEMLAYNEQFF. The DNA sequence follows: TGTGCCAGCAGCTTAGAGATGCTAGCCTACAATGAGCAGTTCTTC.